A single T cell receptor beta chain is shown here with its context. Its antigen is still unknown. The data belong to a study of Ad26.COV2.S vaccination and SARS-CoV-2 variants. About the study: The Ad26.COV2.S arm of the COV1001 trial was where the donor was placed. Each vaccinee took Ad26.COV2.S intramuscularly, once or twice 56 days apart.

The method was immunoSEQ multiplex PCR; TCRdb's version includes in-frame clones alone and lacks a portion of them. The data show fewer than 800,000 clones, roughly nine tenths seen once. Trimming shortened V by 4 bases and J by 3 bases, and 9 bases separated the two germline ends. Germline V gene data show CDR1 as SNHLY and CDR2 as FYNNEI. There are 13 residues in the CDR3. This sample's treatment: around 19 received Ad26.COV2.S at low or high dose, single or two shots; 5 received placebo; per-sample allocation not given. The study sampled participants on day 63 after the first vaccine or placebo injection. Overall study findings and caveats: Researchers reported similar non-spike TCR breadth in vaccine and placebo recipients.

The rearrangement joins TRBV2 to TRBJ1-1, with a possible D match to TRBD1 (6 bases). The clonotype comes from a person aged 18-60 years who received the Ad26.COV2.S COVID-19 vaccine or a placebo. The sample in question was peripheral blood, obtained in a trial of Ad26.COV2.S vaccine versus placebo. In nucleotides, the CDR3 is TGTGCCAGCAGTGTGGGGGCGGACACTGAAGCTTTCTTT. It yields the protein CASSVGADTEAFF.